This TCR beta chain was profiled in a study of cytotoxic CD8 clonotypes in ibrutinib-treated CLL (dated by TCRdb to the early 2020s). General notes on the study: The cohort had about ten relapsed/refractory and around 15 treatment-naive patients; 17 were IGHV unmutated. Responses were partial in some 24 patients and complete in 2; after median about 68 months follow-up, some 14 stayed in remission and 12 progressed. Response samples were taken after a median of approximately a year on treatment, ranging from about 6 to 40 months. On average, each sample had about 260,000 productive templates and tens of thousands of productive rearrangements. Of the 86 people in the trial, about 27 had longitudinal samples available. Cryopreserved peripheral blood mononuclear cells were collected at three points: before therapy, at response, and at either sustained remission or disease progression. All remission and progressive disease samples were collected while patients were still receiving ibrutinib. Beyond this particular receptor, the publication reports: At baseline, clonality was higher than in age-matched healthy donors and showed a strong correlation with circulating CD8+ T-cell counts. Public clonotypes were found to be uncommon and were observed to contract or remain stable during treatment; the increase in clonality was shown to reflect expansion of private clonotypes at ibrutinib response. Clonality rose at ibrutinib response, remained stable during sustained remission, and dropped back toward baseline at progression. Sampling times were not matched between sustained-remission and progressing patients, and lymph node repertoires were not studied.

Measured from the cysteine to the phenylalanine, the CDR3 is 13 residues long. Only the CDR3 DNA stays, 39 bases, in frame from base 1. Trimming takes 8 bases off V and 6 bases off J; junction bases not matched to a gene: 7. Reading the germline V gene gives CDR1 SQVTM and CDR2 ANQGSEA. A MiSeq instrument was used for deep resolution sequencing, which targeted depths ranging from 1 in 1 million up to 1 in 200,000 T cells, with coverage averaging 10x for each clonotype. The immunoSEQ hsTCRB Kit was used to generate the TCR beta libraries. As for how the authors treated the data: The data were analyzed with ImmunoSEQ Analyzer and ImmunoSEQ Data Assistant, and V, D and J gene assignments followed IMGT definitions. Clonality was computed as one minus normalized Shannon entropy of productive rearrangement frequencies, ranging from 0 to 1. Only overrepresented clonotypes making up at least 0.05% of each patient's repertoire were included in the public clonotype analysis. Thirteen repertoires from age-matched healthy donors, obtained from immuneACCESS, served as clonality controls. As stored in TCRdb, this immuneACCESS dataset retains in-frame rearrangements with V and J assigned. A fraction of the clones does not appear; measured against another copy, unresolved V genes explain less than half of the discrepancy, and the remainder lacks a known reason. Clonal size and the V and J genes are those of that table, whereas D and trimming came from the DNA. This sample holds 65,000 to 85,000 clones; over 80% were observed only once. The ten biggest clones cover around 37% of the sample.

As concerns this clone: No antigen is known for it. No clone much larger than this one lies a single base away; base qualities are absent.

The sample's time point label, decoded: 24 months on ibrutinib. For TCR beta library preparation, approximately 1.8 micrograms of genomic DNA was extracted from cryopreserved PBMCs. High-throughput TCR beta sequencing was performed on longitudinal blood samples from CLL patients receiving ibrutinib monotherapy. The patients took part in an open-label, single-center phase 2 trial of ibrutinib monotherapy. This sample comprised PBMCs, obtained after 24 months of ibrutinib treatment. The chain is made from TRBV29-1 and TRBJ2-1, and 10 bases in between align with TRBD1. The clonotype was recovered from a human donor with chronic lymphocytic leukemia. At the DNA level, the sequence is TGCAGCTCCTTAGGGGACAGGGGCAATGAGCAGTTCTTC. Its translation is CSSLGDRGNEQFF.